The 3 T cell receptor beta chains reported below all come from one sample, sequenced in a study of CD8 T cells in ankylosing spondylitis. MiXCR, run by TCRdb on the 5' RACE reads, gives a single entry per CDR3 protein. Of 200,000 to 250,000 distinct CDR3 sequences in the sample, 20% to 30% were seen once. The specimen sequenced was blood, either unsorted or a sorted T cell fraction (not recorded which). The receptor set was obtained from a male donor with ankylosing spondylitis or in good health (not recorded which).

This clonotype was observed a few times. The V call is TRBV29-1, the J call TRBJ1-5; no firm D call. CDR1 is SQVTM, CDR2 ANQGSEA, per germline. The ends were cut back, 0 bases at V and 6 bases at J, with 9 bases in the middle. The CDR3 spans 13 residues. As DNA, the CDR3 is TGCAGCGTTGAAGAGGTAGACGGTCAGCCCCAGCATTTT. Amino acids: CSVEEVDGQPQHF.

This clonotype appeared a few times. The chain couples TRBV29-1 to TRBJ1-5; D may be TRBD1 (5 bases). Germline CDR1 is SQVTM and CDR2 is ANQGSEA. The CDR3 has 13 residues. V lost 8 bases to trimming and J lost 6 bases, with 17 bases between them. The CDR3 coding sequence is TGCAGCACCTCTTGGGGGTCAGGTCAGCCCCAGCATTTT. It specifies CSTSWGSGQPQHF.

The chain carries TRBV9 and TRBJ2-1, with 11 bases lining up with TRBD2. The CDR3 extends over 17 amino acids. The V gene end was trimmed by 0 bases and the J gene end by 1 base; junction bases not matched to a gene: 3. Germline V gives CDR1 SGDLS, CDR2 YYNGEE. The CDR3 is CASSVGGTSGSYNEQFF. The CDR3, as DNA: TGTGCCAGCAGCGTAGGCGGGACTAGCGGTTCCTACAATGAGCAGTTCTTC.